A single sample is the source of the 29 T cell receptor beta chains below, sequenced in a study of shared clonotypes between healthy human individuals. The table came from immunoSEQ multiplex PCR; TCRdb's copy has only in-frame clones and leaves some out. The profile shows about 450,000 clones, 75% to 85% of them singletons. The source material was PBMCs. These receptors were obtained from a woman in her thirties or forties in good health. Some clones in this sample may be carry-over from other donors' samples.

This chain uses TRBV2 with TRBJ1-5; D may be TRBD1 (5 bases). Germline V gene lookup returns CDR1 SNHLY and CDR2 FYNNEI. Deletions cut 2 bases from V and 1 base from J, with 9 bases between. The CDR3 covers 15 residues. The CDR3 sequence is CASSERGWSNQPQHF. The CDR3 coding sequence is TGTGCCAGCAGTGAACGGGGGTGGAGCAATCAGCCCCAGCATTTT.

The CDR3 DNA follows: TGTGCCAGCAGCGCGGGACTAGCGGGTCCGAGGGAGACCCAGTACTTC. Translated, it gives CASSAGLAGPRETQYF. The V and J genes are TRBV9 and TRBJ2-5; 12 positions agree with TRBD2. Germline assignment: CDR1 SGDLS and CDR2 YYNGEE. Trimming took 3 bases from V and 5 from J; bases not matched to a gene: 8. The CDR3 runs to 16 residues. Full variable domain (remainder filled in from reference TRBV9 and TRBJ2-5): DSGVTQTPKHLITATGQRVTLRCSPRSGDLSVYWYQQSLDQGLQFLIQYYNGEERAKGNILERFSAQQFPDLHSELNLSSLELGDSALYFCASSAGLAGPRETQYFGPGTRLLVL.

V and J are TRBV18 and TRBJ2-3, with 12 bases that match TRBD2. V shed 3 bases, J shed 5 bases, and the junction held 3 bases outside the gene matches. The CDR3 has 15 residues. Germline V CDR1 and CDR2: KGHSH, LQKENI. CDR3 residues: CASSPGTSGQDTQYF. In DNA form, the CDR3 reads TGTGCCAGCTCACCCGGGACTAGCGGGCAAGATACGCAGTATTTT.

The CDR3 bases are TGTGCCAGCAGAACCCTATCGCGGGCGTCCTACAATGAGCAGTTCTTC. The encoded protein is CASRTLSRASYNEQFF. The chain links TRBV27 to TRBJ2-1; TRBD2 is a possible D gene (5 bases). The length of the CDR3 is 16 residues. CDR1 is MNHEY and CDR2 is SMNVEV in the germline V gene (reference sequence). V lost 6 bases, J lost 1 base, and 16 bases lay in between.

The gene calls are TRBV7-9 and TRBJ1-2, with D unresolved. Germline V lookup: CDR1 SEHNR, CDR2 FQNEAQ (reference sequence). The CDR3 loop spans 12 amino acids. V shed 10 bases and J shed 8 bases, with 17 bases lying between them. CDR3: CANLAPESGYTF. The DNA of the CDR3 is TGTGCCAACCTGGCCCCAGAGTCGGGCTACACCTTC.

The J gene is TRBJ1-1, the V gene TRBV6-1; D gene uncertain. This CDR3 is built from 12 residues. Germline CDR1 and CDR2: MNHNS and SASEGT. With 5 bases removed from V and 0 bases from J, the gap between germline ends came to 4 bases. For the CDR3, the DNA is TGTGCCAGCAGTTGGCTGAACACTGAAGCTTTCTTT. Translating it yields CASSWLNTEAFF.

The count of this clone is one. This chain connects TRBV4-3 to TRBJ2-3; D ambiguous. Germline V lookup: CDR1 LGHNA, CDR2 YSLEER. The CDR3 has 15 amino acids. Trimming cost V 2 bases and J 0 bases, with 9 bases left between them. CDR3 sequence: CASSQRLHSTDTQYF. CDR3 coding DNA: TGCGCCAGCAGCCAAAGACTGCACAGCACAGATACGCAGTATTTT.

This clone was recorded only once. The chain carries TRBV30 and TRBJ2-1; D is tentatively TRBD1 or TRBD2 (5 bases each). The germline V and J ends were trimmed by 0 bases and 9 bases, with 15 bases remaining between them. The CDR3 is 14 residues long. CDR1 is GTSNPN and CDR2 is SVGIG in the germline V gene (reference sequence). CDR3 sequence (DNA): TGTGCCTGGAGTGTCAGGACGCCGAGGGGTGAGCAGTTCTTC. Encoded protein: CAWSVRTPRGEQFF.

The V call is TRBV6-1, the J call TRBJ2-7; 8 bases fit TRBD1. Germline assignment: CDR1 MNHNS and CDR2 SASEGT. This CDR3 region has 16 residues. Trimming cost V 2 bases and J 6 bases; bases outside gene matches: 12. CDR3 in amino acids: CASSERYGTGSSEQYF. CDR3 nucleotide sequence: TGTGCCAGCAGTGAAAGGTACGGGACAGGTTCTAGCGAGCAGTACTTC.

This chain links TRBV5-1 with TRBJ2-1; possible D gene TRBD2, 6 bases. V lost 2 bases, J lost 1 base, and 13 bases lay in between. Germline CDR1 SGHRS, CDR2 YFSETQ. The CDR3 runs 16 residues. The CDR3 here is CASSFTAGRSYNEQFF. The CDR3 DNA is TGCGCCAGCAGCTTCACGGCGGGACGGTCCTACAATGAGCAGTTCTTC. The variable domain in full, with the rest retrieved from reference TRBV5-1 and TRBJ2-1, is KAGVTQTPRYLIKTRGQQVTLSCSPISGHRSVSWYQQTPGQGLQFLFEYFSETQRNKGNFPGRFSGRQFSNSRSEMNVSTLELGDSALYLCASSFTAGRSYNEQFFGPGTRLTVL.

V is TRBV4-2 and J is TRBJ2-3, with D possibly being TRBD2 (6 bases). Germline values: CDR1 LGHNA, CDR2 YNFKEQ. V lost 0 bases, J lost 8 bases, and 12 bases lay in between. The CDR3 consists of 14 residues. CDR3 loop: CASSQETSLGTQYF. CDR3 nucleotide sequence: TGTGCCAGCAGCCAAGAAACTAGCTTGGGTACGCAGTATTTT.

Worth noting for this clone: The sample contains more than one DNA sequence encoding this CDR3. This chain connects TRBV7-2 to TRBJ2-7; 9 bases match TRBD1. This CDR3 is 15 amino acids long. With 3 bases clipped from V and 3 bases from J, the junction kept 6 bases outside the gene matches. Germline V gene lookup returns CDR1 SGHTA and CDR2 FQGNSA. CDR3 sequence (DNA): TGTGCCAGCAGCTTGGCCGGGACAGGGAACTACGAGCAGTACTTC. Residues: CASSLAGTGNYEQYF.

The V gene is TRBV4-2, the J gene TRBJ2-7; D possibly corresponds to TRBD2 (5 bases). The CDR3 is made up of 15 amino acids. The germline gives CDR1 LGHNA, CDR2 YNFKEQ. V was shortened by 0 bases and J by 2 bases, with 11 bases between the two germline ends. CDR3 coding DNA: TGTGCCAGCAGCCAAGACGGAGCGGAAGCCTACGAGCAGTACTTC. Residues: CASSQDGAEAYEQYF.

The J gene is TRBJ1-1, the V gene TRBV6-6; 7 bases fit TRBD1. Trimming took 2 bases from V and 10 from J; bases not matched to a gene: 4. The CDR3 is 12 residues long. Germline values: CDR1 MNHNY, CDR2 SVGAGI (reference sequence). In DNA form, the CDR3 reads TGTGCCAGCAGTTACCCAGGGACAGTAGCTTTCTTT. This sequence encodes CASSYPGTVAFF.

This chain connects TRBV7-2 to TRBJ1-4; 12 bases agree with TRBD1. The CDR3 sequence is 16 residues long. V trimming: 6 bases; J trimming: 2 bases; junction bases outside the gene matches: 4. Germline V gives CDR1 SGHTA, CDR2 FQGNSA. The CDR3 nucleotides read TGTGCCAGCAGTCGGGACAGGGGGCGGACTAATGAAAAACTGTTTTTT. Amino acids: CASSRDRGRTNEKLFF.

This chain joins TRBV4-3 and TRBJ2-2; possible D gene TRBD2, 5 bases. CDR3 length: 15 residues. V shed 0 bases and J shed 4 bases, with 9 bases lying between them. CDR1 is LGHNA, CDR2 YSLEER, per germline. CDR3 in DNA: TGCGCCAGCAGCCAAGAGACCGGGATCACCGGGGAGCTGTTTTTT. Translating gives CASSQETGITGELFF.

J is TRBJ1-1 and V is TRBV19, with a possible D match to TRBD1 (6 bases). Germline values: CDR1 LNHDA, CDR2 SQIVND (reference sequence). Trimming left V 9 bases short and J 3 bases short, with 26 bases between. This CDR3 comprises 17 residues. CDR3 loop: CARPAGQPPGRDTEAFF. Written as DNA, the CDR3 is TGTGCCAGACCTGCTGGACAGCCACCTGGAAGGGACACTGAAGCTTTCTTT.

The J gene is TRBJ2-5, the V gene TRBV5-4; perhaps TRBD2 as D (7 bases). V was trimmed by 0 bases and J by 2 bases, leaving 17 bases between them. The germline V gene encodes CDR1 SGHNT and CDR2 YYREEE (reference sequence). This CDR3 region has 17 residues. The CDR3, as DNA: TGTGCCAGCAGCTTGGAAGGAGGCAGGGGAGGGCAAGAGACCCAGTACTTC. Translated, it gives CASSLEGGRGGQETQYF.

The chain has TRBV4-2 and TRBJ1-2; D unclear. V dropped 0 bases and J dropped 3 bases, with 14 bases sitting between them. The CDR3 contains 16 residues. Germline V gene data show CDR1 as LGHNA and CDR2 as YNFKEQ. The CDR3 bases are TGTGCCAGCAGCCAAGATTACGAATTGGGATACTATGGCTACACCTTC. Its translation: CASSQDYELGYYGYTF.

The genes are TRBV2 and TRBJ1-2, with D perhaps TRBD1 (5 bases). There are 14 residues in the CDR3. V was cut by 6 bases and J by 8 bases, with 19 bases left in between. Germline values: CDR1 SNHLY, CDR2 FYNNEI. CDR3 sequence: CASRTEGLVIGYTF. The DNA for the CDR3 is TGTGCCAGCAGGACGGAGGGGCTGGTAATAGGCTACACCTTC.

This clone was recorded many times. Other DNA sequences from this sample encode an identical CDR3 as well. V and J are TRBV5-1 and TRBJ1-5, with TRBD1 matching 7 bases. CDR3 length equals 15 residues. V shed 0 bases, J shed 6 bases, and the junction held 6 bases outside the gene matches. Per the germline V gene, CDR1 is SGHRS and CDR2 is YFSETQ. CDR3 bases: TGCGCCAGCAGCTTGGAGGGGGCGCGGGGTCAGCCCCAGCATTTT. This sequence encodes CASSLEGARGQPQHF.

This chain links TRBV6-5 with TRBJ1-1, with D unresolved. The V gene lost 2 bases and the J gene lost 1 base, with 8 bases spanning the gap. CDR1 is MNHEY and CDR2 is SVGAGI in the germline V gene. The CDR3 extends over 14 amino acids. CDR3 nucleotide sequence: TGTGCCAGCAGTTACAGGGCTGGGAACACTGAAGCTTTCTTT. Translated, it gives CASSYRAGNTEAFF.

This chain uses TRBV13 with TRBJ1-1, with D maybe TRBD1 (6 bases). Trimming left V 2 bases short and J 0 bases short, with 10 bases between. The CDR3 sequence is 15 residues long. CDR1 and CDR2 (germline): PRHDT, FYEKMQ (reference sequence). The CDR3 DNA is TGTGCCAGCAGCTTACGTAGGACAGTGAACACTGAAGCTTTCTTT. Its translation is CASSLRRTVNTEAFF.

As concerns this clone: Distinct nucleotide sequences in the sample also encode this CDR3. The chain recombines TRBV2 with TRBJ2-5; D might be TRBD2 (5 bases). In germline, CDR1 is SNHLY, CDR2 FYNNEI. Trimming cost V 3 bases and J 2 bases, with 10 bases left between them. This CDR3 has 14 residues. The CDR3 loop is CASSEISEQETQYF. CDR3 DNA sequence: TGTGCCAGCAGTGAGATTAGCGAACAAGAGACCCAGTACTTC.

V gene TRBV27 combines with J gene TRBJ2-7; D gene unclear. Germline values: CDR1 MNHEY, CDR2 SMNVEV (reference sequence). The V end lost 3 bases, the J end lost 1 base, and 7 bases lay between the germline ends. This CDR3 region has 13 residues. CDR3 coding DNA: TGTGCCAGCAGTTTTAAATATTCCTACGAGCAGTACTTC. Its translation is CASSFKYSYEQYF.

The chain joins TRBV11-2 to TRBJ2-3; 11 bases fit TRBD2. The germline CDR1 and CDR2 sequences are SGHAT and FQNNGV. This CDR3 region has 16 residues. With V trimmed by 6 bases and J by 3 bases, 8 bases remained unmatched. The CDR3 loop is CASRPTSGRRTDTQYF. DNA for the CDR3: TGTGCCAGCAGGCCTACTAGCGGGAGACGTACAGATACGCAGTATTTT.

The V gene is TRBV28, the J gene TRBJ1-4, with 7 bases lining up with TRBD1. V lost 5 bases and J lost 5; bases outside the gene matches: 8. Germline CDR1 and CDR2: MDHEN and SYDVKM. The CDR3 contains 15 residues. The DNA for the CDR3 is TGTGCCAGCAGTACCTCAGGGGGGGGAAATGAAAAACTGTTTTTT. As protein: CASSTSGGGNEKLFF.

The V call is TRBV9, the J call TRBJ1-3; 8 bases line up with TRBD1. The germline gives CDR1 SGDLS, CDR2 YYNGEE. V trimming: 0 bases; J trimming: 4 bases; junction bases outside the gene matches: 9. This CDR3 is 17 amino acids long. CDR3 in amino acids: CASSVAPGTGNGNTIYF. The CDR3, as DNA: TGTGCCAGCAGCGTAGCTCCAGGGACAGGTAACGGAAACACCATATATTTT.

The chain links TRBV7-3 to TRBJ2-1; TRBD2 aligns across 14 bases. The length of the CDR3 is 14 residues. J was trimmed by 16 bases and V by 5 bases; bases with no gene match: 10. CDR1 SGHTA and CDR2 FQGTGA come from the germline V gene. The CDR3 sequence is CASSEGLAGAQGFF. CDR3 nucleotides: TGTGCCAGCAGCGAGGGACTAGCGGGAGCCCAGGGTTTCTTC.